This TCR beta chain was retrieved from a study of blood T cell repertoires in COVID-19. Study summary: Sources were T cells, B-cell-depleted T cells, or PBMCs; the material itself was cDNA or gDNA.

Libraries were prepared by immunoSEQ multiplex PCR; TCRdb keeps only in-frame clonotypes and omits some of them. The sample holds 200,000 to 250,000 clones, 65% to 85% seen once. Assignment of participants to cohorts was predicated upon participant-reported clinical history. Recovery among Cohort 3 donors was established by two negative PCRs, clearance, or symptom resolution. Trimming removed 1 base from V and 3 bases from J; junction bases left unmatched: 6. The CDR3 totals 17 residues. Germline V gene sequence: CDR1 SGHAT, CDR2 FQNNGV. This receptor was taken from a woman aged 55-70 years who had recovered from COVID-19. Source material: PBMCs or T cells enriched from blood (not recorded which). This chain connects TRBV11-2 to TRBJ1-2, with TRBD1 identical over 12 bases. CDR3 protein: CASSLVPGQGAYYGYTF. The CDR3 nucleotides read TGTGCCAGCAGCTTAGTTCCGGGACAGGGGGCTTACTATGGCTACACCTTC.